This is a list of T cell receptor beta chains from one sample in a study of Tregs in tolerant kidney transplant recipients. The method was immunoSEQ multiplex PCR; TCRdb's version includes in-frame clones alone and lacks a portion of them. The data contain some 240,000 clones, 84% of them seen just once; the ten biggest clones take up 0.55% to 0.65%. Sequencing used CD4+ T cells from blood. Receptors were obtained from a human donor in good health. Each CDR3 is given with its conserved first and last residue. A D gene is named only where the DNA matches it firmly. The size entry is marked missing in some rows and otherwise reads once, few, many or a size class.

>NA|TRBD2|TRBV4-1|TRBJ2-5
TGCGCCAGCAGCCAAGAGCAAGGCCGGACTAGCGGACAAGAGACCCAGTACTTC
CASSQEQGRTSGQETQYF
>NA|NA|TRBV30|TRBJ1-2
TGTGCCTGGAGAGCGGCGAGGCGATCCTACACCTTC
CAWRAARRSYTF
>NA|TRBD1|TRBV5-1|TRBJ1-1
TGCGCCAGCAGCTTGCCCGACAGGGCTGGAGGCACTGAAGCTTTCTTT
CASSLPDRAGGTEAFF
>NA|TRBD1|TRBV6-5|TRBJ2-7
TGTGCCAGCAGTTACTCAGAGGGGGCAATCGGGCAGTACTTC
CASSYSEGAIGQYF
>NA|NA|TRBV6-1|TRBJ1-1
TGTGCCAGCAGTGAATTTAGTCGGCTGAACACTGAAGCTTTCTTT
CASSEFSRLNTEAFF
>NA|NA|TRBV5-1|TRBJ2-7
TGCGCCAGCAGCGAAAGGGGGAACTCCTACGAGCAGTACTTC
CASSERGNSYEQYF
>NA|TRBD2|TRBV25-1|TRBJ2-2
TGTGCCAGCAGTAGACTAGCGGGAATTATCACCGGGGAGCTGTTTTTT
CASSRLAGIITGELFF
>few|NA|TRBV2|TRBJ1-1
TGTGCCACTACGACAATGAACACTGAAGCTTTCTTT
CATTTMNTEAFF
>NA|NA|TRBV6-5|TRBJ2-7
TGTGCCAGCAGCCGGGACCATAATTCCTACGAGCAGTACTTC
CASSRDHNSYEQYF
>NA|TRBD1|TRBV30|TRBJ1-2
TGTGCCTGGAGTGTACTAAGGACAGGAGGCTATGGCTACACCTTC
CAWSVLRTGGYGYTF
>once|TRBD1|TRBV10-2|TRBJ1-2
TGCGCCAGCAGTGAGGGAGGACAGGGTTTTCGCGGCTACACCTTC
CASSEGGQGFRGYTF